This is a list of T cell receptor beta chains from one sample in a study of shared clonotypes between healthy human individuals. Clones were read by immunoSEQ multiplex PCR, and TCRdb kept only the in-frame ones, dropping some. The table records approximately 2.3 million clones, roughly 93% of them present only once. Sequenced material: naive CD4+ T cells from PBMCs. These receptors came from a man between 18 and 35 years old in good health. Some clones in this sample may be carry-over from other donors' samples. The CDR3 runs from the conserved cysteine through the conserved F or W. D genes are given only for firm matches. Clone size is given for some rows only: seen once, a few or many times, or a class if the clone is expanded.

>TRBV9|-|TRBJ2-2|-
TGTGCCAGCAGCCCTCGTTCCGGGAACACCGGGGAGCTGTTTTTT
CASSPRSGNTGELFF
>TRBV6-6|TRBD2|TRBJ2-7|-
TGTGCCAGCAGTTCGCCGGGACTAGCGGGAAGCTACGAGCAGTACTTC
CASSSPGLAGSYEQYF
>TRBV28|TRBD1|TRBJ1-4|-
TGTGCCAGCAGCCCGACCTCGACAGGGAGAAGTGAAAAACTGTTTTTT
CASSPTSTGRSEKLFF
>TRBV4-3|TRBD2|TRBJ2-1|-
TGCGCCAGCAGCCAGCATCTAGCGGGAGACAACAATGAGCAGTTCTTC
CASSQHLAGDNNEQFF
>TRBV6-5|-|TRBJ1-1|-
TGTGCCAGCAGTTACTCGGGGACCCTTTGGGCTTTCTTT
CASSYSGTLWAFF
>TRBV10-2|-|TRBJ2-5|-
TGCGCCAGCAGCAGGTTGGCGGGACCTCAAGAGACCCAGTACTTC
CASSRLAGPQETQYF
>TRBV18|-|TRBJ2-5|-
TGTGCCAGCTCTATCAACAGGGATGCCCAAGAGACCCAGTACTTC
CASSINRDAQETQYF
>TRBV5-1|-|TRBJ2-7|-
TGCGCCAGCAGCTTGGATGGGTTTGCTAGCTCCTACGAGCAGTACTTC
CASSLDGFASSYEQYF
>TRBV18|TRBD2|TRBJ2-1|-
TGTGCCAGCTCACCCTCGGGACTAGCTTATGAGCAGTTCTTC
CASSPSGLAYEQFF
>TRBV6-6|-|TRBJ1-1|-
TGTGCCAGCACCCTCGAGGGGGGAGACACTGAAGCTTTCTTT
CASTLEGGDTEAFF
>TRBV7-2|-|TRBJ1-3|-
TGTGCCAGCAGCTTCGGGGAAAACACCATATATTTT
CASSFGENTIYF
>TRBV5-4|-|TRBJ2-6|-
TGTGCCAGCAGCTTAAAGATTTCTGGGGCCAACGTCCTGACTTTC
CASSLKISGANVLTF
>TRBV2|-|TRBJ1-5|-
TGTGCCAGCAGTCAAGGGGAGGGACAGCCCCAGCATTTT
CASSQGEGQPQHF
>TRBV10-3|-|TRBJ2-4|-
TGTGCCATCAGTGCCTACGGACAGGGCGGAAATAGCGGGGCCCGAAAAAACATTCAGTACTTC
CAISAYGQGGNSGARKNIQYF
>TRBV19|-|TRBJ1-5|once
TGTGCCAGTAGTATAGATGGCGAGGGGAGGCGCAATCAGCCCCAGCATTTT
CASSIDGEGRRNQPQHF
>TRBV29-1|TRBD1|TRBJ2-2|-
TGCAGCGTGATGGACAGGGGGCTAAACACCGGGGAGCTGTTTTTT
CSVMDRGLNTGELFF
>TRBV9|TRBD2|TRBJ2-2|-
TGTGCCAGCAGCGTCGCCCTAGCGGGAGTCGGGGAGCTGTTTTTT
CASSVALAGVGELFF
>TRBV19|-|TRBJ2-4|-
TGTGCCAGTAGTATAGTCCAGGGGAGGGGGAACATTCAGTACTTC
CASSIVQGRGNIQYF
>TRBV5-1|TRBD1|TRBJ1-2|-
TGCGCCAGCAGCTCTTCCGGGACAGGGTCGGGATGGGACTATGGCTACACCTTC
CASSSSGTGSGWDYGYTF
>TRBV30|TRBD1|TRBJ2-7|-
TGTGCCTGGAGTGTAAGGACAGGGGGCGGGCAGTACTTC
CAWSVRTGGGQYF
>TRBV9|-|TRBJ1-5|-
TGTGCCAGCAGCGTAGATACGGGAGGGGATCAGCCCCAGCATTTT
CASSVDTGGDQPQHF
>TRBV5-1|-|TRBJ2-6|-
TGCGCCAGCAGCCCCAAGCCCTCTGGGGCCAACGTCCTGACTTTC
CASSPKPSGANVLTF
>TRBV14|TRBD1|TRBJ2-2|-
TGTGCCAGCAGCCAAGCCAGGGGGCGCAACACCGGGGAGCTGTTTTTT
CASSQARGRNTGELFF
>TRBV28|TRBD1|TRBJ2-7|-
TGTGCCAGCAGGAGGGGGCCCTCCTACGAGCAGTACTTC
CASRRGPSYEQYF
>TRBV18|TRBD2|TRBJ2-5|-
TGTGCCAGCTCAGACGGACTAGGTCAGGAGACCCAGTACTTC
CASSDGLGQETQYF
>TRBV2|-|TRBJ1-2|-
TGTGCCAGCCGGAGGGACTATGGCTACACCTTC
CASRRDYGYTF
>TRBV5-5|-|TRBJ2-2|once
TGTGCCAGCAGCTCACCCGCCTCGGGACTCCTCACCGGGGAGCTGTTTTTT
CASSSPASGLLTGELFF
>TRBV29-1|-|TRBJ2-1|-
TGCAGCGTTGGGCGGACTCTAGGTCCTAATGAGCAGTTCTTC
CSVGRTLGPNEQFF
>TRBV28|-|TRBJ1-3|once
TGTGCCAGCAGTTTAAGCCTTGTCTCGTCCGGAAACACCATATATTTT
CASSLSLVSSGNTIYF
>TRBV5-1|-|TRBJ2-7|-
TGCGCCAGCAGCAGTCTCAGTTCCGCCGAGCAGTACTTC
CASSSLSSAEQYF
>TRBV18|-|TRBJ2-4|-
TGTGCCAGCTCACCCCAAGGAGGGACCAAAAACATTCAGTACTTC
CASSPQGGTKNIQYF
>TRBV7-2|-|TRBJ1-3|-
TGTGCCAGCAGCTTAAGCAGGGTCTCTGGAAACACCATATATTTT
CASSLSRVSGNTIYF
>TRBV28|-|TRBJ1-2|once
TGTGCCAGCAGCCCTGATCTTCTGGGAAATAACTATGGCTACACCTTC
CASSPDLLGNNYGYTF
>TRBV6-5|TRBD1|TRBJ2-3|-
TGTGCCAGCAGTTACCGACAGGGTAGCACAGATACGCAGTATTTT
CASSYRQGSTDTQYF
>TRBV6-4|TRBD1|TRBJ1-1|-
TGTGCCAGCCAAACAGGGGGCACTGAAGCTTTCTTT
CASQTGGTEAFF
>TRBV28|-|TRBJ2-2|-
TGTGCCAGCAGTTTAAACCAGTTCGCGAACACCGGGGAGCTGTTTTTT
CASSLNQFANTGELFF
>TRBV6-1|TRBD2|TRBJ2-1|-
TGTGCCAGCAGTGAACGGACTAGCGGGAGGGTCTACAATGAGCAGTTCTTC
CASSERTSGRVYNEQFF
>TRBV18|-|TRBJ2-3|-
TGTGCCACCTTCGAAGATCTGAGCACAGATACGCAGTATTTT
CATFEDLSTDTQYF
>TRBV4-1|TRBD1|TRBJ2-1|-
TGCGCCAGCAGCCAAGTCCACAGGGGGCGCATCAATGAGCAGTTCTTC
CASSQVHRGRINEQFF
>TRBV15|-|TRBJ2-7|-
TGTGCCACCAGCAGAGGGGATCCAAACTATTCCTACGAGCAGTACTTC
CATSRGDPNYSYEQYF
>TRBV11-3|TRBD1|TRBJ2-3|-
TGTGCCAGCAGCCTTAACAGGGGGCGGGCAGATACGCAGTATTTT
CASSLNRGRADTQYF
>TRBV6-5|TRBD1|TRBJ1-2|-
TGTGCCAGCAGTTACACCGGGACAGGGATAGGCTACACCTTC
CASSYTGTGIGYTF
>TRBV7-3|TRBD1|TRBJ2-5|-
TGTGCCAGCAGCACCGGGACAGGGGGCGCGGAGACCCAGTACTTC
CASSTGTGGAETQYF
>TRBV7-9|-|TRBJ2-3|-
TGTGCCAGCATGAGACTACTACACACAGATACGCAGTATTTT
CASMRLLHTDTQYF
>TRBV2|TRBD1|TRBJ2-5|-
TGTGCCAGCAGGACAGGGGAGACCCAGTACTTC
CASRTGETQYF
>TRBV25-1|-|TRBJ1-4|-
TGTGCCAGCACTACAGGGTGGGGTGAAAAACTGTTTTTT
CASTTGWGEKLFF
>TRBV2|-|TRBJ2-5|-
TGTGCCAGCAGTGCGGGTTTAAACCCCGGAGGAGAGACCCAGTACTTC
CASSAGLNPGGETQYF
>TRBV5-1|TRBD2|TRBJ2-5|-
TGCGCCAGCAGCTTGCTGGCTAGCGGGGGCCAAGAGACCCAGTACTTC
CASSLLASGGQETQYF
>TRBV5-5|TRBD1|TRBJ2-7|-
TGTGCCAGCAGCTTCTCCGGGACAGGGATATATTACGAGCAGTACTTC
CASSFSGTGIYYEQYF
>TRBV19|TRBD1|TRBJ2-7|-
TGTGCCAGTAGAGGACAGGGGGCAGGTTACGAGCAGTACTTC
CASRGQGAGYEQYF
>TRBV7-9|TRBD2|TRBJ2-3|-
TGTGCCAGCAGCTTACGGGCGGGAGGCCGGGCAGATACGCAGTATTTT
CASSLRAGGRADTQYF
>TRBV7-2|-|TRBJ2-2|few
TGTGCCAGCAGCCCCTTTACCGGGGAGCTGTTTTTT
CASSPFTGELFF
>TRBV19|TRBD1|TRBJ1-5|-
TGTGCCAGTAGTATAGGTGCCAGGGGGAACCAGCCCCAGCATTTT
CASSIGARGNQPQHF